A selection of T cell receptor beta chains follows, all from one sample in a study of shared T cell receptors in the human thymus. Here immunoSEQ multiplex PCR was the method, and the copy in TCRdb shows in-frame clones only, minus some. The sample includes some 700,000 clones, roughly 85% of them seen just once. The sample was also reused in another study, on human thymus T cells.

Material for sequencing was thymocytes. The receptors here all came from a girl less than two years old with a congenital heart defect. Each CDR3 is given with its conserved first and last residue. The D gene is left open where the match is weak. Clone size appears in some rows only: once, few, many, or a class for an expanded clone.

.	.	TRBV10-1	TRBJ2-1	TGCGCCAGCAGTGAAGGCTCAGGGGCTGAGCAGTTCTTC	CASSEGSGAEQFF
.	TRBD1	TRBV6-5	TRBJ1-2	TGTGCCAGCAGACGCGGACAGGGGCTAGGCTACACCTTC	CASRRGQGLGYTF
.	.	TRBV5-1	TRBJ2-1	TGCGCCAGCAGCTTGTGGGTGGCAGGCCATGAGCAGTTCTTC	CASSLWVAGHEQFF
once	.	TRBV4-1	TRBJ1-1	TGCGCCAGCAGCCAAGTTGTGAGGGTGCGCGAAGCTTTCTTT	CASSQVVRVREAFF
.	.	TRBV5-1	TRBJ2-3	TGCGCCAGCAGCTATTCGAATCTACTAAATGGGGATACGCAGTATTTT	CASSYSNLLNGDTQYF
.	.	TRBV6-5	TRBJ1-4	TGTGCCAGCCGTCGGGGGGTAACGGGTGGAAAACTGTTTTTT	CASRRGVTGGKLFF
.	.	TRBV7-6	TRBJ2-3	TGTGCCAGCAGCTTAGATGGGGGCCGCACAGATACGCAGTATTTT	CASSLDGGRTDTQYF
.	TRBD1	TRBV5-6	TRBJ1-2	TGTGCCAGCAACTCGGACAGGGGCGCGCCGGGACGGTCTGGCTACACCTTC	CASNSDRGAPGRSGYTF
.	.	TRBV5-1	TRBJ2-7	TGCGCCAGCAGCCCGGAACAAGACAGCTACGAGCAGTACTTC	CASSPEQDSYEQYF
.	.	TRBV20-1	TRBJ1-1	TGCAGTGCTAACAGCGGAACTGAAGCTTTCTTT	CSANSGTEAFF
.	.	TRBV10-3	TRBJ1-2	TGTGCCATCAGTGGGACACAGAATCCCGACGCCCGTAGCTATGGCTACACCTTC	CAISGTQNPDARSYGYTF
.	TRBD1	TRBV30	TRBJ1-1	TGTGCCTGGAGGGGGACAGGGAAAGCTTTCTTT	CAWRGTGKAFF
.	TRBD1	TRBV7-9	TRBJ2-7	TGTGCCAGCAGCCTTCAGGGACAGGGGATCAACTCCTACGAGCAGTACTTC	CASSLQGQGINSYEQYF
.	.	TRBV5-1	TRBJ1-1	TGCGCCAGCAGCCCCCTTACAGGGCCCGAAGCTCTTTTCTTT	CASSPLTGPEALFF
.	.	TRBV2	TRBJ1-2	TGTGCCAGCAGTGAACTGGGACAATTCGACTATGGCTACACCTTC	CASSELGQFDYGYTF
.	TRBD2	TRBV6-1	TRBJ2-3	TGTGCCAGCAGTGAAATGGGGGGGGAGGGAGATACGCAGTATTTT	CASSEMGGEGDTQYF
.	TRBD1	TRBV5-1	TRBJ2-3	TGCTCCAGCAGCTTGCGGGACAGGGATTCAGATACGCAGTATTTT	CSSSLRDRDSDTQYF
.	.	TRBV6-5	TRBJ1-1	TGTGCCAGCAGTTACGCCTTGCCAGAAAACACTGAAGCTTTCTTT	CASSYALPENTEAFF
.	.	TRBV6-1	TRBJ1-6	TGTGCCAGCAGTGAACCCCGGAAGGGAGGTTGTAGGAATTCACCCCTCCACTTT	CASSEPRKGGCRNSPLHF
.	.	TRBV14	TRBJ2-7	TGTGCCAGCAGCCTCTCCCCCCCTAGCACCTACGAGCAGTACTTC	CASSLSPPSTYEQYF
.	TRBD1	TRBV6-1	TRBJ1-1	TGTGCCAGTAACGGGACAGGCGTCATGAACACTGAAGCTTTCTTT	CASNGTGVMNTEAFF
.	TRBD1	TRBV6-1	TRBJ1-5	TGTGCCAGCAGCCCCGACAGGGTACATCAGCCCCAGCATTTT	CASSPDRVHQPQHF
.	TRBD1	TRBV4-1	TRBJ1-6	TGCGCCAGCAGCCAAGATTGGAAATTCGGACAGGATAATTCCCCCCTCCACTTT	CASSQDWKFGQDNSPLHF
.	.	TRBV5-1	TRBJ2-1	TGCGCCAGCAGCTTGAGGCTCAGGGAAGCATATGAGCAGTTCTTC	CASSLRLREAYEQFF
.	.	TRBV5-5	TRBJ1-4	TGTGCCAGCAGCTTGGAACCCGAGCCGCTACGTGGTGAAAAACTGTTTTTT	CASSLEPEPLRGEKLFF
.	.	TRBV11-1	TRBJ1-3	TGTGCCAGCAGCTTTGACAGCTCTTCCTACTCTGGAAACACCATATATTTT	CASSFDSSSYSGNTIYF
.	.	TRBV6-5	TRBJ2-1	TGTGCCAGCAGTTACTCGAGGACAGACTACAATGAGCAGTTCTTC	CASSYSRTDYNEQFF
.	.	TRBV19	TRBJ1-1	TGTGCCAGTAGTTGGAGGGAGGGGAACACTGAAGCTTTCTTT	CASSWREGNTEAFF
.	TRBD1	TRBV15	TRBJ2-2	TGTGCCACCAGCGACCCGGGACAGGGAACGAACGGGGAGCTGTTTTTT	CATSDPGQGTNGELFF
.	TRBD2	TRBV7-7	TRBJ2-1	TGTGCTAGCAGCGATAACCCGTTGGGACTAGCGGGGGGGAATGAGCAGTTCTTC	CASSDNPLGLAGGNEQFF
.	.	TRBV5-1	TRBJ1-2	TGCGCCAGCAGCTTGTGGGGGCCCTCCTATGGCTACACCTTC	CASSLWGPSYGYTF
.	TRBD1	TRBV5-1	TRBJ1-1	TGCGCCAGCAGCTTCACAGGGGGCCCTACGGCTCACACTGAAGCTTTCTTT	CASSFTGGPTAHTEAFF
few	TRBD1	TRBV6-5	TRBJ1-2	TGTGCCAGCAGTTACGAGACAGGGGGTACACGCGGCTACACCTTC	CASSYETGGTRGYTF
.	TRBD2	TRBV5-1	TRBJ2-1	TGCGCCAGCAGCGAGGAAGGGAGGCTAGCGGGGGCCATCTACAATGAGCAGTTCTTC	CASSEEGRLAGAIYNEQFF
.	TRBD1	TRBV7-8	TRBJ2-6	TGTGCCACCAGGGACAGGGTTTTGGACTCTGGGGCCAACGTCCTGACTTTC	CATRDRVLDSGANVLTF
.	.	TRBV11-1	TRBJ1-1	TGTGCCAGCAGCTTAGGGGAAGAGGGACACCGAAACACTGAAGCTTTCTTT	CASSLGEEGHRNTEAFF
.	.	TRBV27	TRBJ2-3	TGTGCCAGCAGTTTGGTTGGGGCTGGCACAGATACGCAGTATTTT	CASSLVGAGTDTQYF
.	.	TRBV4-3	TRBJ2-2	TGCGCCAGCAGCCAAGGAGGGCCCCCAGAGATTCACACCACCGGGGAGCTGTTTTTT	CASSQGGPPEIHTTGELFF
.	.	TRBV25-1	TRBJ1-5	TGTGCCAGCAGTGGCAGGGGATCCGGGAATCAGCCCCAGCATTTT	CASSGRGSGNQPQHF
.	TRBD2	TRBV27	TRBJ2-5	TGTGCCAGCAGTCAGCCGAACCTTGGACTAGCGGGGAGAGGGGCCCAGTACTTC	CASSQPNLGLAGRGAQYF
once	TRBD2	TRBV12-5	TRBJ2-3	TGTGCTAGTGGTTCGAAGGGACTAGCGGGGGGACCCACAGATACGCAGTATTTT	CASGSKGLAGGPTDTQYF